Shown below are 28 T cell receptor beta chains from a single sample sequenced in a study of shared clonotypes between healthy human individuals. TCRdb's table, derived via immunoSEQ multiplex PCR, lists solely in-frame clones and lacks some. The repertoire includes some 480,000 clones, roughly 85% of them detected once, and 12% sits in the top ten. The specimen was PBMCs. These TCRs come from a woman between 35 and 50 years old in good health. Some clones in this sample may be carry-over from other donors' samples.

This chain connects TRBV28 to TRBJ2-1, with TRBD1 matching 9 bases. Germline lookup yields CDR1 MDHEN and CDR2 SYDVKM. The CDR3 contains 15 residues. The V gene end was trimmed by 6 bases and the J gene end by 6 bases; junction bases not matched to a gene: 9. The chain's CDR3 is CASSKRQGGSNEQFF. The DNA of the CDR3 is TGTGCCAGCAGCAAAAGACAGGGGGGGAGCAATGAGCAGTTCTTC.

The CDR3, as DNA: TGCGCCAGCAGCTTGATGACCCAGGGGGAGACCCAGTACTTC. It yields the protein CASSLMTQGETQYF. The chain recombines TRBV5-1 with TRBJ2-5, with a weak D call TRBD1 (6 bases). V lost 1 base and J lost 5, with 12 bases in between. Germline lookup yields CDR1 SGHRS and CDR2 YFSETQ. The CDR3 is 14 amino acids. Combining the CDR3 with reference TRBV5-1 and TRBJ2-5 gives the whole variable domain KAGVTQTPRYLIKTRGQQVTLSCSPISGHRSVSWYQQTPGQGLQFLFEYFSETQRNKGNFPGRFSGRQFSNSRSEMNVSTLELGDSALYLCASSLMTQGETQYFGPGTRLLVL.

The rearrangement uses TRBV21-1 and TRBJ2-2; the D call of TRBD2 is as the table states it, not checked on the DNA. TRBV21-1 is a known pseudogene. This CDR3 contains 12 residues. CDR3 loop: CASSRGTGELFF. The CDR3, as DNA: TGTGCCAGCAGCCGGGGTACCGGGGAGCTGTTTTTT.

This clone was counted only a few times. The CDR3 bases are TGTGCCAGCAGCGGGGACAGAATGAACACTGAAGCTTTCTTT. The encoded protein is CASSGDRMNTEAFF. V gene TRBV5-4 combines with J gene TRBJ1-1; 7 positions match TRBD1. J was trimmed by 0 bases and V by 4 bases; bases with no gene match: 3. Germline V lookup: CDR1 SGHNT, CDR2 YYREEE (reference sequence). CDR3 size: 14 residues.

The chain carries TRBV7-6 and TRBJ2-7; D is tentatively TRBD1 or TRBD2 (5 bases each). Germline CDR1 SGHVS, CDR2 FNYEAQ. CDR3 length: 16 amino acids. Trimming pared 1 base from V and 6 bases from J, leaving 19 bases between. The CDR3 protein is CASSLGFESAGGEQYF. The DNA of the CDR3 is TGTGCCAGCAGCTTAGGGTTTGAGTCGGCTGGGGGCGAGCAGTACTTC.

V gene TRBV7-3 combines with J gene TRBJ2-1, with D perhaps matching TRBD1 or TRBD2 (5 bases each). Trimming left V 1 base short and J 0 bases short, with 7 bases between. From germline, CDR1 is SGHTA and CDR2 FQGTGA. This CDR3 is 15 amino acids long. The CDR3 sequence is CASSLIGASYNEQFF. CDR3 coding DNA: TGTGCCAGCAGCTTAATCGGGGCCTCCTACAATGAGCAGTTCTTC. Full variable domain (missing parts from reference TRBV7-3 and TRBJ2-1): GAGVSQTPSNKVTEKGKYVELRCDPISGHTALYWYRQSLGQGPEFLIYFQGTGAADDSGLPNDRFFAVRPEGSVSTLKIQRTERGDSAVYLCASSLIGASYNEQFFGPGTRLTVL.

This clone came up a few times. V is TRBV11-3 and J is TRBJ2-2; a possible D gene is TRBD2 (6 bases). In germline, CDR1 is SGHNT, CDR2 YENEEA. V lost 1 base and J 8 bases, leaving 14 bases between the germline ends. The CDR3 consists of 15 residues. The DNA for the CDR3 is TGTGCCAGCAGCTTAGGCGGGACCTCCGGGGGGGAGCTGTTTTTT. This encodes CASSLGGTSGGELFF.

About this clone: Other DNA sequences from this sample encode an identical CDR3 as well. The chain combines TRBV7-2 with TRBJ1-2; no clear D. Trimming took off 3 bases at V and 3 bases at J, with 11 bases between the two ends. Germline V gene sequence: CDR1 SGHTA, CDR2 FQGNSA. CDR3 length: 14 amino acids. The CDR3 region is CASSLTPPDYGYTF. DNA of the CDR3: TGTGCCAGCAGCTTGACCCCTCCTGACTATGGCTACACCTTC. Full variable domain (remainder filled in from reference TRBV7-2 and TRBJ1-2): GAGVSQSPSNKVTEKGKDVELRCDPISGHTALYWYRQSLGQGLEFLIYFQGNSAPDKSGLPSDRFSAERTGGSVSTLTIQRTQQEDSAVYLCASSLTPPDYGYTFGSGTRLTVV.

The chain combines TRBV28 with TRBJ1-4, with TRBD1 identical over 7 bases. Looked up from germline, CDR1 is MDHEN and CDR2 is SYDVKM. Unmatched junction bases numbered 8, after V lost 5 bases and J lost 8 bases. CDR3 length equals 14 residues. The CDR3 region is CASSPRGFWEKLFF. The CDR3 DNA is TGTGCCAGCAGTCCCAGGGGGTTTTGGGAAAAACTGTTTTTT.

The chain combines TRBV2 with TRBJ1-2; D not certain. Germline assignment: CDR1 SNHLY and CDR2 FYNNEI. The CDR3 runs 13 residues. The ends were cut back, 8 bases at V and 0 bases at J, with 10 bases in the middle. CDR3: CASAERANYGYTF. The CDR3 DNA reads as TGTGCCAGCGCAGAGAGGGCTAACTATGGCTACACCTTC. The full variable domain, completed using reference TRBV2 and TRBJ1-2, is EPEVTQTPSHQVTQMGQEVILRCVPISNHLYFYWYRQILGQKVEFLVSFYNNEISEKSEIFDDQFSVERPDGSNFTLKIRSTKLEDSAMYFCASAERANYGYTFGSGTRLTVV.

The sample holds one count of this clone. V gene TRBV7-3 combines with J gene TRBJ2-2; 12 bases match TRBD2. Germline V gene data show CDR1 as SGHTA and CDR2 as FQGTGA. Trimming removed 4 bases from V and 10 bases from J; junction bases left unmatched: 7. The CDR3 runs to 15 residues. The CDR3 DNA reads as TGTGCCAGCAGCTCAGGACTAGCGGGACAAAAGGAGCTGTTTTTT. Translated, it gives CASSSGLAGQKELFF.

V gene TRBV7-8 combines with J gene TRBJ2-2; the D is unclear. The CDR3 is made up of 13 amino acids. Germline CDR1 SGHVS, CDR2 FQNEAQ. V lost 3 bases, J lost 6 bases, and 8 bases lay in between. CDR3 sequence: CASSFVSSGELFF. The DNA for the CDR3 is TGTGCCAGCAGCTTCGTGTCATCCGGGGAGCTGTTTTTT.

The chain has TRBV11-2 and TRBJ2-7; 8 bases fit TRBD2. Germline values: CDR1 SGHAT, CDR2 FQNNGV. The length of the CDR3 is 15 residues. Losses at the gene ends were 8 bases for V and 1 base for J; bases not matched to a gene: 10. CDR3 bases: TGTGCCAGCGGCTGGGGTGCGGGGGGATCCTACGAGCAGTACTTC. Its translation is CASGWGAGGSYEQYF.

The chain combines TRBV2 with TRBJ2-2; D might be TRBD2 (6 bases). Per germline, CDR1 SNHLY and CDR2 FYNNEI. The CDR3 has 13 amino acids. Deletions cut 0 bases from V and 7 bases from J, with 6 bases between. The CDR3 nucleotides are TGTGCCAGCAGTGAAGCGGGGGGCGGGGAGCTGTTTTTT. This encodes CASSEAGGGELFF.

Regarding this clone: This sample includes further DNA sequences coding for the same CDR3. The V gene is TRBV2, the J gene TRBJ1-5; 7 positions match TRBD1. The V gene end was trimmed by 4 bases and the J gene end by 2 bases; junction bases not matched to a gene: 2. CDR3 length equals 14 residues. In germline, CDR1 is SNHLY, CDR2 FYNNEI. CDR3 bases: TGTGCCAGCAGTGGTACAGGGGGCAATCAGCCCCAGCATTTT. Translating gives CASSGTGGNQPQHF.

The rearrangement uses TRBV7-3 and TRBJ2-2; D possibly matches TRBD1 or TRBD2 (5 bases each). With 5 bases removed from V and 8 bases from J, the gap between germline ends came to 18 bases. The germline CDR1 and CDR2 sequences are SGHTA and FQGTGA. The CDR3 is 15 amino acids. The CDR3 loop reads CASSPRGANVGELFF. The CDR3, as DNA: TGTGCCAGCAGCCCGAGGGGAGCAAATGTTGGGGAGCTGTTTTTT.

Here the CDR3 reads CASRDGTSSDNEQFF. CDR3 sequence (DNA): TGCGCCAGCAGAGACGGGACTAGCAGCGACAATGAGCAGTTCTTC. The V gene is TRBV5-1, the J gene TRBJ2-1; 9 bases align to TRBD2. V was clipped by 5 bases and J by 5 bases; unmatched bases: 8. The germline V gene encodes CDR1 SGHRS and CDR2 YFSETQ. CDR3 length: 15 amino acids. Using reference TRBV5-1 and TRBJ2-1 for the parts outside the CDR3, the full variable domain is KAGVTQTPRYLIKTRGQQVTLSCSPISGHRSVSWYQQTPGQGLQFLFEYFSETQRNKGNFPGRFSGRQFSNSRSEMNVSTLELGDSALYLCASRDGTSSDNEQFFGPGTRLTVL.

As to this clone: The junction and the germline gene differ at one end; a read error may be behind it. This chain connects TRBV7-7 to TRBJ2-3; the match to TRBD1 covers 8 bases. From germline, CDR1 is SSHAT and CDR2 FNYEAQ (reference sequence). The CDR3 runs 15 residues. The CDR3 nucleotides read TGTGCTAGCAGCTTCGGACAGGGTTCTGTAGATACGCAGTATTTT. Residues: CASSFGQGSVDTQYF.

The V call is TRBV27, the J call TRBJ1-3, with a possible D match to TRBD1 (5 bases). The germline CDR1 and CDR2 sequences are MNHEY and SMNVEV (reference sequence). Trimming cost V 3 bases and J 3 bases, with 6 bases left between them. The CDR3 extends over 13 amino acids. Here the CDR3 reads CASSFRGGNTIYF. The CDR3 DNA reads TGTGCCAGCAGTTTTAGGGGTGGAAACACCATATATTTT.

The V and J genes are TRBV28 and TRBJ1-5; D is unclear. Trimming shortened V by 3 bases and J by 4 bases, and 19 bases separated the two germline ends. This CDR3 is 17 amino acids long. Germline V gene sequence: CDR1 MDHEN, CDR2 SYDVKM. The CDR3 DNA reads TGTGCCAGCAGTTTGCGGCAACTCTCTATCTGGAATCAGCCCCAGCATTTT. It yields the protein CASSLRQLSIWNQPQHF.

In its sample, this clone was seen once. The chain has TRBV6-6 and TRBJ2-7; no firm D call. Germline V lookup: CDR1 MNHNY, CDR2 SVGAGI (reference sequence). The CDR3 contains 13 residues. V gave up 6 bases and J gave up 9 bases, with 18 bases separating them. The CDR3 coding sequence is TGTGCCAGCAGGGACCCCCGCCTGTCAGGGCAGTACTTC. Protein: CASRDPRLSGQYF.

Comments on this clone: The identical CDR3 is also encoded by other nucleotide sequences in the sample. The chain couples TRBV5-1 to TRBJ2-1; tentative D call: TRBD1 (6 bases). This CDR3 has 13 amino acids. Germline CDR1 SGHRS, CDR2 YFSETQ. The germline V and J ends were trimmed by 3 bases and 4 bases, with 8 bases remaining between them. This CDR3 is CASSSDRYNEQFF. CDR3 DNA sequence: TGCGCCAGCAGCTCGGACAGATACAATGAGCAGTTCTTC.

This clone was detected a few times. The chain combines TRBV29-1 with TRBJ1-5; D is ambiguous. Trimming stripped 7 bases from V and 4 bases from J, with 17 bases between. Looked up from germline, CDR1 is SQVTM and CDR2 is ANQGSEA. The CDR3 totals 14 residues. The DNA for the CDR3 is TGCAGCGCCCTGACGGCAGGAACGAATCAGCCCCAGCATTTT. This codes for CSALTAGTNQPQHF. The variable domain in full, with the rest retrieved from reference TRBV29-1 and TRBJ1-5, is SAVISQKPSRDICQRGTSLTIQCQVDSQVTMMFWYRQQPGQSLTLIATANQGSEATYESGFVIDKFPISRPNLTFSTLTVSNMSPEDSSIYLCSALTAGTNQPQHFGDGTRLSIL.

This clone came up many times. V gene TRBV4-1 combines with J gene TRBJ2-1, with 9 positions matching TRBD1. CDR3 length: 16 amino acids. Germline CDR1 is MGHRA and CDR2 is YSYEKL. Unmatched junction bases numbered 8, after V lost 1 base and J lost 7 bases. CDR3 nucleotide sequence: TGCGCCAGCAGCCAAGGCCCGGGACAGGGACGGAATGAGCAGTTCTTC. Translation: CASSQGPGQGRNEQFF.

The gene calls are TRBV28 and TRBJ1-1, with 9 positions matching TRBD1. Trimming removed 4 bases from V and 3 bases from J; junction bases left unmatched: 3. From germline, CDR1 is MDHEN and CDR2 SYDVKM. The CDR3 extends over 14 amino acids. The CDR3 DNA sequence: TGTGCCAGCAGTTCCGGACAGGGGCACACTGAAGCTTTCTTT. This translates into CASSSGQGHTEAFF.

In DNA form, the CDR3 reads TGTGCCAGCTCACCCTTTAGCGGGACGGGTAACGAGCAGTACTTC. Its protein is CASSPFSGTGNEQYF. This chain uses TRBV18 with TRBJ2-7, with 8 bases identical to TRBD2. Losses at the gene ends were 3 bases for V and 5 bases for J; bases not matched to a gene: 9. Germline CDR1 KGHSH, CDR2 LQKENI. The CDR3 loop spans 15 amino acids.

To note about this clone: This may be a read error: a much more frequent sequence differs by one nucleotide. The chain is built from TRBV4-2 and TRBJ2-4, with D possibly being TRBD2 (5 bases). Germline loops: CDR1 LGHNA, CDR2 YNFKEQ. This CDR3 has 15 residues. Here the CDR3 reads CASSQQLGIVNIRYF. The CDR3 bases are TGTGCCAGCAGCCAACAACTAGGGATCGTAAACATTCGGTACTTC.

This chain connects TRBV25-1 to TRBJ1-6, with D possibly matching TRBD1 (5 bases). With 0 bases removed from V and 0 bases from J, the gap between germline ends came to 9 bases. The germline V gene encodes CDR1 MGHDK and CDR2 SYGVNS. CDR3 size: 17 residues. CDR3 sequence reads: CASSEYRGDSYNSPLHF. Written as DNA, the CDR3 is TGTGCCAGCAGTGAATATCGGGGGGACTCCTATAATTCACCCCTCCACTTT.